A single sample gave rise to the 13 T cell receptor beta chains below, sequenced in a study of read filtering for tumor transcriptome and immune sequencing. This library used roughly 430 ng RNA and molecular barcoded adaptors spanning alpha/delta and beta/gamma chains. A single record per CDR3 protein comes from TCRdb applying MiXCR to the reads. The data hold tens of thousands of distinct CDR3 sequences, with roughly 19% observed a single time. Sequencing was done on a sample of a population of CD138-negative cells sorted from bone marrow. Source of these receptors: a donor over 35 with multiple myeloma.

This clonotype was seen repeatedly, ten times or more. V and J are TRBV7-9 and TRBJ2-3, with 9 bases lining up with TRBD1. This CDR3 region has 16 residues. Germline V gene lookup returns CDR1 SEHNR and CDR2 FQNEAQ (reference sequence). The V segment lost 6 bases and the J segment 0 bases; nucleotides outside the gene matches: 7. The CDR3 bases are TGTGCCAGCAGTACACAGGGGGCAACTAGCACAGATACGCAGTATTTT. As protein: CASSTQGATSTDTQYF.

With regard to this clonotype: The likely explanation is a read error, given a far larger clone one base away. CDR3 coding DNA: TGTGCCAGCAGCGACAGTGGTGGTCAGCCCCAGCATTTT. Translated: CASSDSGGQPQHF. The chain recombines TRBV7-6 with TRBJ1-5; possible D gene TRBD1, 5 bases. This CDR3 has 13 residues. V lost 5 bases and J lost 6, with 11 bases in between. The germline CDR1 and CDR2 sequences are SGHVS and FNYEAQ.

This clonotype was counted at least ten times. The chain couples TRBV18 to TRBJ1-1; D is ambiguous. V lost 0 bases and J lost 5, with 7 bases in between. From germline, CDR1 is KGHSH and CDR2 LQKENI. This CDR3 has 13 amino acids. The CDR3 sequence is CASSPPVETEAFF. CDR3 nucleotide sequence: TGTGCCAGCTCACCACCCGTAGAAACTGAAGCTTTCTTT.

This chain uses TRBV20-1 with TRBJ2-2; TRBD2 matches 8 bases. Unmatched junction bases numbered 8, after V lost 6 bases and J lost 5 bases. The germline CDR1 and CDR2 sequences are DFQATT and SNEGSKA (reference sequence). This CDR3 has 14 residues. The DNA of the CDR3 is TGCAGTGCGAGGAGCCAGCGGGGGACCGGGGAGCTGTTTTTT. Protein sequence: CSARSQRGTGELFF.

This clonotype was counted at least ten times. The chain employs TRBV6-1 and TRBJ2-1; TRBD1 is a possible D gene (5 bases). This CDR3 is 15 amino acids long. CDR1 is MNHNS and CDR2 is SASEGT in the germline V gene. The V end was cut by 0 bases, the J end by 8 bases, with 14 bases between. CDR3 sequence: CASSEAHTGYDEQFF. CDR3 bases: TGTGCCAGCAGTGAAGCCCACACAGGATACGATGAGCAGTTCTTC.

This clonotype was found many times. The chain is built from TRBV4-2 and TRBJ1-1, with no clear D. The V gene lost 0 bases and the J gene lost 1 base, with 6 bases spanning the gap. The germline CDR1 and CDR2 sequences are LGHNA and YNFKEQ. The CDR3 has 14 residues. CDR3 region: CASSQDGPNTEAFF. Written as DNA, the CDR3 is TGTGCCAGCAGCCAAGACGGTCCGAACACTGAAGCTTTCTTT.

The sample holds a few counts of this clonotype. The V gene is TRBV3-1, the J gene TRBJ1-6; D not certain. Germline V lookup: CDR1 LGHDT, CDR2 YNNKEL (reference sequence). The CDR3 sequence is 16 residues long. The germline V and J ends were trimmed by 1 base and 6 bases, with 13 bases remaining between them. The CDR3 region is CASSQVGQALNSPLHF. The CDR3 coding sequence is TGTGCCAGCAGCCAAGTGGGCCAGGCCCTTAATTCACCCCTCCACTTT.

This clonotype was seen ten or more times. CDR3 in amino acids: CASRYRGNYGYTF. The CDR3 nucleotides are TGTGCCAGCAGGTACAGGGGTAACTATGGCTACACCTTC. The rearrangement uses TRBV6-6 and TRBJ1-2, with 7 positions matching TRBD1. V gave up 6 bases and J gave up 1 base; unmatched junction bases: 2. This CDR3 spans 13 amino acids. Germline loops: CDR1 MNHNY, CDR2 SVGAGI (reference sequence).

The CDR3 loop reads CASSIVLDNEQYF. For the CDR3, the DNA is TGTGCCAGTAGTATAGTTTTGGACAACGAGCAGTACTTC. The rearrangement uses TRBV19 and TRBJ2-7; a possible D gene is TRBD1 (5 bases). V was pared by 1 base and J by 5 bases, with 9 bases between. The germline gives CDR1 LNHDA, CDR2 SQIVND (reference sequence). The CDR3 covers 13 residues.

This clonotype was detected ten times or more. The chain links TRBV20-1 to TRBJ1-4; 7 bases are shared with TRBD1. CDR1 is DFQATT and CDR2 is SNEGSKA in the germline V gene (reference sequence). V trimming: 3 bases; J trimming: 8 bases; junction bases outside the gene matches: 6. The CDR3 contains 13 residues. Written as DNA, the CDR3 is TGCAGTGCTAGGCACAGGGGAGGAGAAAAACTGTTTTTT. Translation: CSARHRGGEKLFF.

Comments on this clonotype: A single base separates this from a much larger clone, so it may be a read error. This chain links TRBV29-1 with TRBJ2-7; D is perhaps TRBD2 (6 bases). The CDR3 is made up of 13 amino acids. The V gene's germline CDR1 is SQVTM and CDR2 ANQGSEA. The CDR3 reads CSGGDGYSYELYF. In nucleotides, the CDR3 is TGCAGCGGGGGGGACGGTTACTCCTACGAGCTGTACTTC.

The chain recombines TRBV5-5 with TRBJ2-3; unclear D gene. Per germline, CDR1 SGHKS and CDR2 YYEKEE (reference sequence). The CDR3 runs to 13 residues. Trimming cost V 4 bases and J 3 bases, with 9 bases left between them. As DNA, the CDR3 is TGTGCCAGCAGCCTCCAGGAGACAGATACGCAGTATTTT. Translating gives CASSLQETDTQYF.

J is TRBJ1-3 and V is TRBV4-1; TRBD1 aligns across 7 bases. The CDR3 extends over 19 amino acids. CDR1 and CDR2 from the germline V gene are MGHRA and YSYEKL. Germline trimming cut 0 bases from V and 0 bases from J; bases unmatched to any gene: 11. The CDR3 loop reads CASSQEWDPGQYSGNTIYF. CDR3 DNA sequence: TGCGCCAGCAGCCAAGAATGGGATCCGGGACAGTACTCTGGAAACACCATATATTTT.